The 29 T cell receptor beta chains reported below all come from one sample, sequenced in a study of blood T cells in healthy people across ages. Using a J-beta primer mix together with a sample-barcoded 5' primer, a second PCR was run for roughly 6 to 12 cycles. TCRdb independently ran MiXCR on the 5' RACE reads; one entry per CDR3 protein. The sample comprises around 990,000 distinct CDR3 sequences, approximately 38% of which are singletons, and around 13% rests with the top ten. The source material was blood. The receptor source for this set is a man aged 18 to 35 in good health.

As for this clonotype: The conserved phenylalanine or tryptophan normally closing the CDR3 is absent here, so this likely arose from a read error. V and J are TRBV20-1 and TRBJ2-5; 8 positions agree with TRBD2. This CDR3 contains 17 residues. With V trimmed by 0 bases and J by 2 bases, 11 bases remained unmatched. Per the germline V gene, CDR1 is DFQATT and CDR2 is SNEGSKA (reference sequence). The CDR3 nucleotides read TGCAGTGCTAGAGAGAGGTCCCGGGGGGGAAATCAAGAGACCCAGTACCTC. It encodes CSARERSRGGNQETQYL.

The chain recombines TRBV9 with TRBJ2-3; perhaps TRBD1 as D (5 bases). This CDR3 contains 14 residues. Germline CDR1 SGDLS, CDR2 YYNGEE. V lost 3 bases, J lost 5 bases, and 13 bases lay in between. The CDR3 nucleotides are TGTGCCAGCAGCGCGTCATCAGGGAAAGATACGCAGTATTTT. Protein product: CASSASSGKDTQYF.

This clonotype has a handful of counts. CDR3 nucleotide sequence: TGTGCCAGCAGCTTGATAAGCCCTCGAGACACTGAAGCTTTCTTT. Translating it yields CASSLISPRDTEAFF. V usage is TRBV7-2 and J usage is TRBJ1-1; no reliable D call. CDR3 length: 15 residues. Germline V gives CDR1 SGHTA, CDR2 FQGNSA. The V end was cut by 3 bases, the J end by 3 bases, with 14 bases between.

This clonotype came up a few times. The chain carries TRBV3-1 and TRBJ2-3; 8 nucleotides match TRBD2. The V gene's germline CDR1 is LGHDT and CDR2 YNNKEL (reference sequence). The CDR3 consists of 19 residues. Trimming cost V 0 bases and J 4 bases; bases outside gene matches: 15. CDR3 region: CASSQDRLAGGDLADTQYF. The CDR3 DNA is TGTGCCAGCAGCCAAGATAGACTAGCCGGGGGGGATCTGGCAGATACGCAGTATTTT.

This chain joins TRBV20-1 and TRBJ1-4, with 7 bases matching TRBD1. Germline values: CDR1 DFQATT, CDR2 SNEGSKA (reference sequence). V lost 3 bases, J lost 4 bases, and 5 bases stayed unmatched. The CDR3 is made up of 14 amino acids. CDR3 DNA sequence: TGCAGTGCTAGTTGGGACAGAATTAATGAAAAACTGTTTTTT. It translates to CSASWDRINEKLFF.

In its sample, this clonotype was seen a few times. This sequence joins TRBV20-1 and TRBJ2-3; unclear D gene. This CDR3 region has 11 residues. Germline V gene sequence: CDR1 DFQATT, CDR2 SNEGSKA (reference sequence). Between the trimmed V and J ends, which lost 2 bases and 2 bases, there was a span of 2 bases. CDR3 in amino acids: CSARNTDTQYF. The CDR3 DNA follows: TGCAGTGCTAGAAACACAGATACGCAGTATTTT.

The table lists this clonotype with a few counts. The rearrangement joins TRBV27 to TRBJ1-5; D is ambiguous. Trimming shortened V by 0 bases and J by 3 bases, and 6 bases separated the two germline ends. The CDR3 has 14 amino acids. Germline V gene lookup returns CDR1 MNHEY and CDR2 SMNVEV (reference sequence). The CDR3 reads CASSLSRYNQPQHF. The CDR3 bases are TGTGCCAGCAGTTTATCTCGGTACAATCAGCCCCAGCATTTT.

In this sample, this clonotype turned up a few times. This chain uses TRBV5-1 with TRBJ2-1, with TRBD2 as a possible D gene (7 bases). The germline V and J ends were trimmed by 4 bases and 7 bases, with 18 bases remaining between them. Germline-derived CDR1 and CDR2 are SGHRS and YFSETQ. CDR3 length: 15 amino acids. The CDR3 loop is CASSTGGQGRNEQFF. CDR3 nucleotides: TGCGCCAGCAGCACCGGGGGGCAGGGGAGGAATGAGCAGTTCTTC.

In its sample, this clonotype was seen a few times. The rearrangement uses TRBV29-1 and TRBJ1-2; D is unresolved. The V end lost 1 base, the J end lost 4 bases, and 10 bases lay between the germline ends. Germline values: CDR1 SQVTM, CDR2 ANQGSEA. The CDR3 length is 13 residues. CDR3 DNA sequence: TGCAGCGTTGAAGGCAGAATCCCCTATGGCTACACCTTC. It is translated as CSVEGRIPYGYTF.

This clonotype was picked up a small number of times. This chain links TRBV4-3 with TRBJ1-2; D unclear. V was shortened by 0 bases and J by 4 bases, with 12 bases between the two germline ends. Germline CDR1 and CDR2: LGHNA and YSLEER. The CDR3 totals 15 residues. The CDR3 coding sequence is TGCGCCAGCAGCCAAGATGGTAGGGAGTCCTATGGCTACACCTTC. Protein sequence: CASSQDGRESYGYTF.

This chain joins TRBV3-1 and TRBJ1-1, with D unclear. The CDR3 spans 14 residues. Trimming removed 2 bases from V and 6 bases from J, with 13 bases in between. Germline V CDR1 and CDR2: LGHDT, YNNKEL (reference sequence). The CDR3: CASSQSSTKAEAFF. The CDR3 coding sequence is TGTGCCAGCAGCCAAAGCTCCACAAAAGCTGAAGCTTTCTTT.

CDR3 amino acids: CAWRGIAPAMADTQYF. CDR3 DNA: TGTGCCTGGAGGGGGATAGCGCCCGCTATGGCAGATACGCAGTATTTT. This chain links TRBV30 with TRBJ2-3, with D perhaps matching TRBD2 (5 bases). V dropped 3 bases and J dropped 4 bases, with 20 bases sitting between them. Germline V CDR1 and CDR2: GTSNPN, SVGIG (reference sequence). The CDR3 runs to 16 residues.

This clonotype was counted once. CDR3 amino acids: CASSGQGYTGELFF. The CDR3 DNA is TGTGCCAGCAGTGGTCAGGGTTACACCGGGGAGCTGTTTTTT. This rearrangement joins TRBV6-1 to TRBJ2-2; D is perhaps TRBD1 (5 bases). This CDR3 is 14 amino acids long. V lost 4 bases and J 3 bases, leaving 9 bases between the germline ends. In germline, CDR1 is MNHNS, CDR2 SASEGT.

J is TRBJ2-2 and V is TRBV12-3 or TRBV12-4; D may correspond to TRBD1 or TRBD2 (5 bases each). This CDR3 region has 14 residues. V was shortened by 5 bases and J by 6 bases, with 13 bases between the two germline ends. DNA of the CDR3: TGTGCCAGCAGTCGGGGTAGGGGTGCCGGGGAGCTGTTTTTT. This translates into CASSRGRGAGELFF.

This chain joins TRBV12-3 or TRBV12-4 and TRBJ1-4; weak D call: TRBD1 (6 bases). V dropped 6 bases and J dropped 0 bases, with 20 bases sitting between them. The CDR3 spans 18 residues. CDR3 nucleotide sequence: TGTGCCAGCAGCCCACAGGGACATTCCGCCGCAACTAATGAAAAACTGTTTTTT. It yields the protein CASSPQGHSAATNEKLFF.

This clonotype was counted a single time. The rearrangement links TRBV19 to TRBJ2-3; TRBD1 might be the D (6 bases). CDR3 size: 13 residues. The germline V gene has CDR1 LNHDA and CDR2 SQIVND (reference sequence). V was shortened by 11 bases and J by 5 bases, with 17 bases between the two germline ends. The CDR3 region has the DNA TGTGCCGGTACCCCGGTACAGGGAGATACGCAGTATTTT. It codes for CAGTPVQGDTQYF.

The rearrangement links TRBV29-1 to TRBJ2-1, with D hard to call. V lost 4 bases and J lost 5, with 3 bases in between. The CDR3 length is 10 residues. Germline V CDR1 and CDR2: SQVTM, ANQGSEA. The CDR3 nucleotides read TGCAGCGTTGTGGACAATGAGCAGTTCTTC. It yields the protein CSVVDNEQFF.

This clonotype has more than one count but fewer than ten. The chain employs TRBV12-3 or TRBV12-4 and TRBJ2-1; D is unclear. CDR3 length: 16 amino acids. V was clipped by 3 bases and J by 6 bases, with 18 bases between them. The chain's CDR3 is CASSFSLSGGLNEQFF. As DNA, the CDR3 is TGTGCCAGCAGTTTTTCCTTATCGGGTGGCCTCAATGAGCAGTTCTTC.

A few counts support this clonotype. V is TRBV25-1 and J is TRBJ2-1; 7 bases line up with TRBD1. The CDR3 has 13 amino acids. With V trimmed by 7 bases and J by 7 bases, 7 bases remained unmatched. Germline V lookup: CDR1 MGHDK, CDR2 SYGVNS. The DNA of the CDR3 is TGTGCCAGCACCCAGACAGGGTTAAATGAGCAGTTCTTC. This gives the protein CASTQTGLNEQFF.

The CDR3 loop is CASSEEGPAYGYTF. The CDR3 region has the DNA TGCGCCAGCAGTGAGGAGGGCCCGGCTTATGGCTACACCTTC. This chain uses TRBV10-2 with TRBJ1-2; D not certain. CDR3 length: 14 amino acids. Trimming left V 2 bases short and J 5 bases short, with 12 bases between. Germline V gene data show CDR1 as WSHSY and CDR2 as SAAADI.

The table lists this clonotype with a few counts. The rearrangement joins TRBV2 to TRBJ2-7; 10 nucleotides agree with TRBD2. The CDR3 length is 16 residues. Germline assignment: CDR1 SNHLY and CDR2 FYNNEI. The trim removed 6 bases at V and 3 bases at J, leaving 11 bases unmatched. The CDR3, as DNA: TGTGCCAGCAGGACTTCGATGGCTAGCGGGGGCTACGAGCAGTACTTC. Protein sequence: CASRTSMASGGYEQYF.

This clonotype occurred many times. This chain connects TRBV20-1 to TRBJ1-1; D gene uncertain. The V end lost 3 bases, the J end lost 0 bases, and 14 bases lay between the germline ends. CDR1 is DFQATT and CDR2 is SNEGSKA in the germline V gene (reference sequence). This CDR3 spans 15 amino acids. CDR3 in DNA: TGCAGTGCTAGTAGGCCGATAGGGATGAACACTGAAGCTTTCTTT. Protein sequence: CSASRPIGMNTEAFF.

V is TRBV28 and J is TRBJ1-6; D is ambiguous. The CDR3 is 12 residues long. Germline lookup yields CDR1 MDHEN and CDR2 SYDVKM. The V gene lost 7 bases and the J gene lost 8 bases, with 9 bases spanning the gap. In DNA form, the CDR3 reads TGTGCCAGCAACCCAGACGATTCACCCCTCCACTTT. This encodes CASNPDDSPLHF.

In its sample, this clonotype was seen a few times. The chain joins TRBV6-5 to TRBJ1-1, with 9 nucleotides matching TRBD1. Germline CDR1 is MNHEY and CDR2 is SVGAGI. CDR3 length: 15 residues. Losses at the gene ends were 6 bases for V and 6 bases for J; bases not matched to a gene: 11. The CDR3 nucleotides read TGTGCCAGCAGAGCCAAAGACAGGGGGGACGCTGAAGCTTTCTTT. Its protein product is CASRAKDRGDAEAFF.

At least ten counts were recorded for this clonotype. The junction differs from germline at one of its ends, possibly a read error. V gene TRBV4-1 combines with J gene TRBJ2-5; TRBD2 might be the D (5 bases). The CDR3 totals 13 residues. Germline CDR1 is MGHRA and CDR2 is YSYEKL. The CDR3 here is CASSQGLQETQYF. The DNA of the CDR3 is TGTGCCAGCAGCCAAGGACTTCAAGAGACCCAGTACTTC.

With regard to this clonotype: A much more abundant neighbour one base away suggests this may be a read error. V gene TRBV10-3 combines with J gene TRBJ2-3; the D gene is possibly TRBD1 (6 bases). CDR1 and CDR2 from the germline V gene are ENHRY and SYGVKD. V was cut by 2 bases and J by 2 bases, with 14 bases left in between. This CDR3 comprises 16 residues. The CDR3 DNA is TGTGCCATCAGTGAGCCAGGGGTAGAATCCACAGATACGCAGTATTTT. Residues: CAISEPGVESTDTQYF.

The chain is built from TRBV9 and TRBJ2-2; perhaps D is TRBD1 or TRBD2 (6 bases each). With 5 bases removed from V and 1 base from J, the gap between germline ends came to 9 bases. Germline V gene sequence: CDR1 SGDLS, CDR2 YYNGEE. The CDR3 contains 14 residues. This chain's CDR3 is CASSEGGNTGELFF. In nucleotides, the CDR3 is TGTGCCAGCAGTGAGGGGGGGAACACCGGGGAGCTGTTTTTT.

The chain has TRBV27 and TRBJ2-1; D gene uncertain. V lost 0 bases, J lost 0 bases, and 9 bases lay in between. The CDR3 is 16 amino acids. Per the germline V gene, CDR1 is MNHEY and CDR2 is SMNVEV (reference sequence). The CDR3, as DNA: TGTGCCAGCAGTTTATCGATTGCGAGCTCCTACAATGAGCAGTTCTTC. This translates into CASSLSIASSYNEQFF.

This clonotype was counted only a few times. The chain recombines TRBV12-3 or TRBV12-4 with TRBJ2-3; 7 bases map to TRBD1. Trimming removed 5 bases from V and 11 bases from J; junction bases left unmatched: 13. This CDR3 comprises 14 residues. The CDR3 here is CASSSTGVVLWQYF. The CDR3 DNA is TGTGCCAGCAGTAGTACAGGGGTCGTCCTGTGGCAGTATTTT.